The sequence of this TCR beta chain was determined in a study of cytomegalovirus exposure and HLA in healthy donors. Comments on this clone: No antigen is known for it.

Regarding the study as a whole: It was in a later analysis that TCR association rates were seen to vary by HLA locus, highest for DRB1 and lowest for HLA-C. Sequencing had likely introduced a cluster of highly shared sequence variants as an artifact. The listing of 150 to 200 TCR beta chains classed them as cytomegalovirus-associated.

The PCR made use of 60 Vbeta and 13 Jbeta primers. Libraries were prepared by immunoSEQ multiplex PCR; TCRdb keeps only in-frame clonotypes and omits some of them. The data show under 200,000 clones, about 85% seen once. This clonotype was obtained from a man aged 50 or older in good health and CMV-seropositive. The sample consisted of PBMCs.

The CDR3 spells CAWSEAGYEQYF. The CDR3 DNA is TGTGCCTGGAGTGAGGCGGGCTACGAGCAGTACTTC. The chain carries TRBV30 and TRBJ2-7; weak D call: TRBD2 (5 bases). The V end was cut by 1 base, the J end by 3 bases, with 7 bases between. The germline V gene has CDR1 GTSNPN and CDR2 SVGIG (reference sequence). The CDR3 covers 12 residues.